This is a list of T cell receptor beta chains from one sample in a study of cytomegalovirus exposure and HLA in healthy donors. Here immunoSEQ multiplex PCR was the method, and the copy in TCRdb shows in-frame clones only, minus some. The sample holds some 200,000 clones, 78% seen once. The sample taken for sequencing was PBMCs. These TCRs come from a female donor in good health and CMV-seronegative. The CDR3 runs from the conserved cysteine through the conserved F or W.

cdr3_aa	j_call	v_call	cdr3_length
CASSSGLAWQKDNEQFF	TRBJ2-1	TRBV5-1	17
CASSPLRGTGELFF	TRBJ2-2	TRBV18	14
CASSGTGRDTGELFF	TRBJ2-2	TRBV11-2	15
CASRGGDRGLDEQFF	TRBJ2-1	TRBV2	15
CASSLSLAGFYEQYF	TRBJ2-7	TRBV5-1	15
CASSILQGTEAFF	TRBJ1-1	TRBV19	13
CASSRTSGASYEQYF	TRBJ2-7	TRBV19	15
CATQPQGGNPYEQYF	TRBJ2-7	TRBV6-6	15
CASSLLVYEQYF	TRBJ2-7	TRBV11-3	12
CASRIAGQSTDTQYF	TRBJ2-3	TRBV11-1	15
CASSFSENTEAFF	TRBJ1-1	TRBV5-1	13
CASSPRIRLYEQYF	TRBJ2-7	TRBV6-5	14
CASSLWGTGGTDTQYF	TRBJ2-3	TRBV4-1	16
CASSSRGGLAGYNEQFF	TRBJ2-1	TRBV7-3	17
CASSLEGGSTDTQYF	TRBJ2-3	TRBV5-1	15
CASSQGASGSYEQYF	TRBJ2-7	TRBV5-1	15
CASWRGGRTEAFF	TRBJ1-1	TRBV27	13
CAIKLAGEGEQYF	TRBJ2-7	TRBV6-1	13
CAWRTGSGNTIYF	TRBJ1-3	TRBV30	13
CASSERGVTEAFF	TRBJ1-1	TRBV10-2	13